The 6 T cell receptor beta chains in this list originate from one sample, sequenced in a study of blood T cell repertoires in COVID-19. Profiled with immunoSEQ multiplex PCR; TCRdb holds only in-frame clones, not every one. This table holds about 110,000 clones, nearly 85% found once. The sample comprised peripheral blood. These receptors were collected from a woman aged 45-60 years with acute or convalescent COVID-19.

This clone was detected a few times. The chain is built from TRBV3-1 (or the pseudogene TRBV3-2) and TRBJ1-2; 10 bases agree with TRBD1. Germline V gives CDR1 LGHDT, CDR2 YNNKEL (reference sequence). This CDR3 comprises 15 residues. Trimming removed 5 bases from V and 2 bases from J; junction bases left unmatched: 5. The CDR3 DNA sequence: TGTGCCAGCAGCTCGCGACAGGGGGCCAACTATGGCTACACCTTC. Its translation: CASSSRQGANYGYTF.

The chain couples TRBV5-6 to TRBJ1-5, with no clear D. With 1 base removed from V and 2 bases from J, the gap between germline ends came to 7 bases. Germline loops: CDR1 SGHDT, CDR2 YYEEEE. The CDR3 has 14 residues. The CDR3 sequence is CASSLWEGNQPQHF. The DNA of the CDR3 is TGTGCCAGCAGCTTGTGGGAGGGCAATCAGCCCCAGCATTTT.

V usage is TRBV5-5 and J usage is TRBJ1-1; D might be TRBD1 (5 bases). Germline V gives CDR1 SGHKS, CDR2 YYEKEE (reference sequence). The V end was cut by 4 bases, the J end by 4 bases, with 14 bases between. CDR3 length equals 14 residues. In nucleotides, the CDR3 is TGTGCCAGCAGCCCCAGGGAGGGACCCACTGAAGCTTTCTTT. It encodes CASSPREGPTEAFF.

This chain joins TRBV29-1 and TRBJ1-1, with 8 positions matching TRBD1. The CDR3 extends over 11 amino acids. J was trimmed by 7 bases and V by 4 bases; bases with no gene match: 2. Germline CDR1 is SQVTM and CDR2 is ANQGSEA. For the CDR3, the DNA is TGCAGCGTTGGACAGGGGAATGAAGCTTTCTTT. Translating gives CSVGQGNEAFF.

The J gene is TRBJ1-1, the V gene TRBV5-1; 8 bases are a match to TRBD1. The length of the CDR3 is 14 residues. J was trimmed by 0 bases and V by 4 bases; bases with no gene match: 2. The germline gives CDR1 SGHRS, CDR2 YFSETQ. The DNA of the CDR3 is TGCGCCAGCAGCCCGGGACAGGTGAACACTGAAGCTTTCTTT. The encoded protein is CASSPGQVNTEAFF. The variable domain in full, with the rest retrieved from reference TRBV5-1 and TRBJ1-1, is KAGVTQTPRYLIKTRGQQVTLSCSPISGHRSVSWYQQTPGQGLQFLFEYFSETQRNKGNFPGRFSGRQFSNSRSEMNVSTLELGDSALYLCASSPGQVNTEAFFGQGTRLTVV.

This clone showed up just a few times. V is TRBV27 and J is TRBJ1-2; 7 bases fit TRBD1. From germline, CDR1 is MNHEY and CDR2 SMNVEV (reference sequence). The CDR3 sequence is 12 residues long. The J segment lost 6 bases and the V segment lost 6 bases, leaving 4 bases of the junction unmatched. This CDR3 is CASRTGIDGYTF. The CDR3 coding sequence is TGTGCCAGCAGGACAGGGATCGATGGCTACACCTTC.